These T cell receptor beta chains were read from a single sample in a study of T-cell memory formation after mild COVID-19. TCRdb analysed the 5' RACE reads with MiXCR anew, one entry per CDR3 protein. Of roughly 350,000 distinct CDR3 sequences in the sample, under 30% are singletons; the top ten hold less than 15%. Sequenced material: PBMCs or a T cell subset sorted from them (not recorded which). The receptor set was obtained from an adult woman who had mild COVID-19 (a few samples of this study predate the infection). Cell type and time point are not known. Both conserved end residues are part of each CDR3. The D gene is left open where the match is weak. Size values are once, few and many counts, or a class for expanded clones, and some rows have none.

TRBJ2-2,TRBV9,-,-,TGTGCCAGCTCACAGACCGGGAGTGGCACCGGGGAGCTGTTTTTT,CASSQTGSGTGELFF
TRBJ1-3,TRBV10-3,few,-,TGTGCCATCAGTGGGACGGATGTCCCCTCTGGAAACACCATATATTTT,CAISGTDVPSGNTIYF
TRBJ2-1,TRBV4-1,-,-,TGCGCCAGCAGCCTCAGAGGTTGGTGGGGGGAGTACAATGAGCAGTTCTTC,CASSLRGWWGEYNEQFF
TRBJ2-5,TRBV6-2/TRBV6-3,few,TRBD2,TGTGCCAGCGGATCAAGCGGGACGGCAGAGACCCAGTACTTC,CASGSSGTAETQYF
TRBJ2-5,TRBV12-3/TRBV12-4,-,-,TGTGCCAGCAGTTTCTTGAGGGGTATAGAGACCCAGTACTTC,CASSFLRGIETQYF
TRBJ1-5,TRBV12-3/TRBV12-4,-,TRBD1,TGTGCCAGCAGTTTCGACAGGGGTCAGCCCCAGCATTTT,CASSFDRGQPQHF
TRBJ2-5,TRBV18,few,-,TGTGCCAGCTCACCACCGGTGGCAGCGAGGAGTAGGGAGACCCAGTACTTC,CASSPPVAARSRETQYF
TRBJ2-3,TRBV7-8,-,TRBD2,TGTGCCAGCAGCCCCTCGGGGACTACCAGCGATACGCAGTATTTT,CASSPSGTTSDTQYF
TRBJ2-3,TRBV10-3,-,TRBD1,TGTGCCATCAGTGAGTCCGCACAGGGGATGATCGCAGATACGCAGTATTTT,CAISESAQGMIADTQYF
TRBJ2-3,TRBV24-1,few,TRBD2,TGTGCCGCGGGGGGGGACTTCCCCACAGATACGCAGTATTTT,CAAGGDFPTDTQYF
TRBJ2-7,TRBV19,few,-,TGTGCCAGTAAGAAAAAGTCAAGCTACTCCTACGAGCAGTACTTC,CASKKKSSYSYEQYF
TRBJ2-1,TRBV6-1,few,TRBD2,TGTGCCAGCAGGGCTAGCGGGACCAATGAGCAGTTCTTC,CASRASGTNEQFF
TRBJ2-2,TRBV7-9,-,-,TGTGCCAGCAGCTTAGCGCGGCGGAACACCGGGGAGCTGTTTTTT,CASSLARRNTGELFF
TRBJ2-3,TRBV6-5,-,-,TGTGCCAGCAGTTACTCGAGGGCAGGAGCCAGGGATACGCAGTATTTT,CASSYSRAGARDTQYF
TRBJ1-2,TRBV12-3/TRBV12-4,-,-,TGTGCCAGCAGCCCCGCACCCTCCTATGGCTACACCTTC,CASSPAPSYGYTF
TRBJ1-3,TRBV7-8,few,-,TGTGCCAGCAGCTCTCCGTCTAGGTGGGCGCGGGGAAACACCATATATTTT,CASSSPSRWARGNTIYF
TRBJ1-6,TRBV2,few,-,TGTGCCAGCAGTGAAACGGGGCTAGATTCACCCCTCCACTTT,CASSETGLDSPLHF
TRBJ1-2,TRBV7-2,-,-,TGTGCCAGCAGCTTAGAGGTACAGGGATCTGGCTACACCTTC,CASSLEVQGSGYTF
TRBJ1-1,TRBV3-1,-,TRBD1,TGTGCCAGCAGCTTACAGGGGGGAACTTTCTTT,CASSLQGGTFF
TRBJ2-7,TRBV7-9,-,TRBD2,TGTGCCAGCAGCTTAAGAGCGGGAGCCTCCTACGAGCAGTACTTC,CASSLRAGASYEQYF
TRBJ1-3,TRBV4-1,-,-,TGCGCCAGCAGCCAAGGACCAGGGCCTGGAAACACCATATATTTT,CASSQGPGPGNTIYF
TRBJ2-3,TRBV12-3/TRBV12-4,-,-,TGTGCCAGCAGAGCAGGGGTGGAAGATACGCAGTATTTT,CASRAGVEDTQYF
TRBJ2-5,TRBV7-9,few,TRBD1,TGTGCCAGCAGCTTCGGACAGGGCAACCAAGAGACCCAGTACTTC,CASSFGQGNQETQYF
TRBJ2-3,TRBV5-1,-,TRBD2,TGCGCCAGCGGCCCGGGGGGGGACACAGATACGCAGTATTTT,CASGPGGDTDTQYF
TRBJ2-7,TRBV7-3,-,TRBD2,TGTGCCAGCAGCCTCACTAGCGGGAGACACTACGAGCAGTACTTC,CASSLTSGRHYEQYF
TRBJ1-6,TRBV19,-,-,TGTGCCAGTAGTATAGTCCCCGGGGGTAATTCACCCCTCCACTTT,CASSIVPGGNSPLHF
TRBJ1-2,TRBV5-4,-,-,TGTGCCAGCAGCTTGGACACCGGGACAAGGAACTATGGCTACACCTTC,CASSLDTGTRNYGYTF
TRBJ1-5,TRBV20-1,-,-,TGCAGTGCTCGGGCGGGGTTGGACAATCAGCCCCAGCATTTT,CSARAGLDNQPQHF
TRBJ2-7,TRBV7-9,-,-,TGTGCCAGCAGCCCGGGAATCTACGAGCAGTACTTC,CASSPGIYEQYF
TRBJ2-3,TRBV7-8,few,TRBD2,TGTGCCAGCACCCCCGGGACTAGCACTAGCACAGATACGCAGTATTTT,CASTPGTSTSTDTQYF
TRBJ2-5,TRBV5-1,many,-,TGCGCCAGCAGCTTGGATCCGGGGGTGAAGACCCAGTACTTC,CASSLDPGVKTQYF
TRBJ2-1,TRBV24-1,-,TRBD2,TGTGCCACCAGTGGCCGAGGGACTAGCGGAAACAATGAGCAGTTCTTC,CATSGRGTSGNNEQFF
TRBJ2-1,TRBV20-1,-,TRBD2,TGCAGTGCTAGACGTACTCGCGGGAGAGTTGAGCAGTTCTTC,CSARRTRGRVEQFF
TRBJ2-6,TRBV10-3,-,TRBD1,TGTGCCATCAGTGAGTTTGGGACAGTCGTTTCTGGGGCCAACGTCCTGACTTTC,CAISEFGTVVSGANVLTF
TRBJ2-3,TRBV12-3/TRBV12-4,many,TRBD2,TGTGCCAGCAGTTCATACGGGACTATTACTAGCACAGATACGCAGTATTTT,CASSSYGTITSTDTQYF
TRBJ2-1,TRBV12-5,-,TRBD2,TGTGCTAGTGGTTCACTAGCGGGACCCTACAATGAGCAGTTCTTC,CASGSLAGPYNEQFF
TRBJ1-2,TRBV7-8,few,-,TGTGCCAGCAGCTTAGTAGGCGGGGGCGAGGGCTACACCTTC,CASSLVGGGEGYTF
TRBJ1-2,TRBV4-1,once,TRBD1,TGCGCCAGCAGCCATGGACAGGGGACAGATGGCTACACCTTC,CASSHGQGTDGYTF
TRBJ1-2,TRBV12-3/TRBV12-4,-,-,TGTGCCAGCAGTCCCCCCCAGGGCAGGGGATTTAATGGCTACACCTTC,CASSPPQGRGFNGYTF
TRBJ1-2,TRBV7-2,few,-,TGTGCCAGCAGCCCCCCTAGAGACCGGAACTATGGCTACACCTTC,CASSPPRDRNYGYTF
TRBJ2-5,TRBV30,few,TRBD2,TGTGCCTGGAATTACGGCGGGAGGGACCAAGAGACCCAGTACTTC,CAWNYGGRDQETQYF
TRBJ1-4,TRBV25-1,-,-,TGTGCCAGCAGTGAATCCGGAGACAACCGAAAACTGTTTTTT,CASSESGDNRKLFF
TRBJ2-1,TRBV18,-,TRBD2,TGTGCCAGCTCACCACAATTAGCGGGAGGCCACTACAATGAGCAGTTCTTC,CASSPQLAGGHYNEQFF
TRBJ1-1,TRBV12-3/TRBV12-4,-,-,TGTGCCAGCAGTCTCGACAGTGACACTGAAGCTTTCTTT,CASSLDSDTEAFF
TRBJ2-7,TRBV4-2,few,-,TGTGCCAGCAGCCAAGGGACCGGGAACGAGAGGTACGAGCAGTACTTC,CASSQGTGNERYEQYF
TRBJ2-1,TRBV29-1,few,-,TGCAGCGTTGATGTCGCAGGGGTGGCGTATGAGCAGTTCTTC,CSVDVAGVAYEQFF
TRBJ1-1,TRBV7-2,few,-,TGTGCCAGCAGCCCCCGCCGGGAGACTGAAGCTTTCTTT,CASSPRRETEAFF
TRBJ2-3,TRBV20-1,-,TRBD2,TGCAGTGCTAGAGCTTACCCCATGACTAGCGGGAGCACAGATACGCAGTATTTT,CSARAYPMTSGSTDTQYF
TRBJ2-6,TRBV20-1,few,-,TGCAGTGCTTCGGGAGACGCCCACTCTGGGGCCAACGTCCTGACTTTC,CSASGDAHSGANVLTF
TRBJ1-2,TRBV6-2/TRBV6-3,-,-,TGTGCCAGCAGTCCGGGACTGCTCTATGGCTACACCTTC,CASSPGLLYGYTF
TRBJ2-7,TRBV5-6,-,-,TGTGCCAGCAGAAGAGACGCCTACGAGCAGTACTTC,CASRRDAYEQYF
TRBJ2-3,TRBV12-3/TRBV12-4,-,-,TGTGCCAGCAGTTTCGCCGGTTTTAGCACAGATACGCAGTATTTT,CASSFAGFSTDTQYF
TRBJ1-3,TRBV12-3/TRBV12-4,-,TRBD1,TGTGCCAGCACTAGGACAGGGGGTCTCTCTGGAAACACCATATATTTT,CASTRTGGLSGNTIYF
TRBJ1-2,TRBV9,-,TRBD1,TGTGCCAGCAGCGTAGGAAACCCAGGGGGCCATGGCTACACCTTC,CASSVGNPGGHGYTF
TRBJ2-2,TRBV7-3,-,-,TGTGCCAGCAGCCCCCAGGGTAGGGGCACCGGGGAGCTGTTTTTT,CASSPQGRGTGELFF
TRBJ2-7,TRBV5-1,-,-,TGCGCCAGCAGCTTGAATTTGGTATCCTCCTACGAGCAGTACTTC,CASSLNLVSSYEQYF
TRBJ2-4,TRBV6-2/TRBV6-3,few,TRBD2,TGTGCCAGCAGTTACTCGATACTAGCGGTCCTTTTAGCCAAAAACATTCAGTACTTC,CASSYSILAVLLAKNIQYF
TRBJ2-7,TRBV5-1,-,-,TGCGCCAGCAGCGCGCCCCCGCTGACCTACGAGCAGTACTTC,CASSAPPLTYEQYF
TRBJ2-7,TRBV5-4,-,TRBD1,TGTGCCAGCAGCTTGGGGGGGACAGGGGAAAACGAGCAGTACTTC,CASSLGGTGENEQYF